The present entry profiles one TCR beta chain with its context. The antigen is undetermined. As the sequencing template, cDNA was produced by extracting RNA and reverse transcribing it. Sequencing was performed with immunoSEQ multiplex PCR; in TCRdb, only in-frame clones are kept and a portion is missing. Among around 190,000 clones listed, more than 50% were seen once. The sample originates from a study of CD8+ T cells in alopecia areata. Study-level information: Scoring treated patients' severity relied on the percentage of scalp area affected.

Overall study results and limits: When scalp samples are sequenced, resident alphabeta T cells of normal skin are also captured. The study found higher clonality in lesional than normal scalp, especially in alopecia totalis/universalis. Scalp clonality, along with expanded CD8+ clones among the top 100, was significantly decreased by tofacitinib.

The treatment is: oral pan-JAK inhibitor, 5-10 mg twice daily. V gave up 4 bases and J gave up 3 bases, with 12 bases separating them. This CDR3 spans 13 amino acids. Germline values: CDR1 SQVTM, CDR2 ANQGSEA. The V and J genes are TRBV29-1 and TRBJ1-1, with D perhaps TRBD1 (5 bases). This specimen consisted of CD4+ T cells sorted from blood, obtained at week 24, from a patient treated with tofacitinib. This receptor was taken from a human donor with alopecia areata. The CDR3 sequence: CSVGPGGHTEAFF. The CDR3, as DNA: TGCAGCGTTGGCCCTGGGGGACACACTGAAGCTTTCTTT.